These 30 T cell receptor beta chains share one sample of origin, sequenced in a study of blood T cell repertoires in COVID-19. This table comes from immunoSEQ multiplex PCR, and its TCRdb copy is limited to in-frame clones, with some not included. The repertoire includes roughly 150,000 clones, about 87% of them detected once, and 28% sits in the top ten. The sequencing input was peripheral blood. Source of these receptors: a human donor in a cohort sampled during active COVID-19.

This clone showed up just once. J is TRBJ2-6 and V is TRBV18; 8 bases match TRBD1. Germline CDR1 is KGHSH and CDR2 is LQKENI. V shed 3 bases and J 3 bases; nucleotides not matched to a gene: 4. CDR3 length: 16 residues. The CDR3 DNA reads TGTGCCAGCTCACCGCAGGGGGCGATTGGGGCCAACGTCCTGACTTTC. This sequence encodes CASSPQGAIGANVLTF.

The gene calls are TRBV9 and TRBJ2-1, with 8 positions matching TRBD1. Losses at the gene ends were 2 bases for V and 9 bases for J; bases not matched to a gene: 10. The CDR3 length is 15 residues. Germline lookup yields CDR1 SGDLS and CDR2 YYNGEE. The CDR3 DNA is TGTGCCAGCAGCGTGCAGGGACAGGTTGGGAGTGAGCAGTTCTTC. Translating it yields CASSVQGQVGSEQFF. The whole variable domain, filled in from reference TRBV9 and TRBJ2-1, reads DSGVTQTPKHLITATGQRVTLRCSPRSGDLSVYWYQQSLDQGLQFLIQYYNGEERAKGNILERFSAQQFPDLHSELNLSSLELGDSALYFCASSVQGQVGSEQFFGPGTRLTVL.

This clone occurred a few times. The chain has TRBV7-9 and TRBJ2-5; tentatively, D is TRBD1 (5 bases). V lost 1 base and J 5 bases, leaving 11 bases between the germline ends. The CDR3 length is 14 residues. Germline-derived CDR1 and CDR2 are SEHNR and FQNEAQ (reference sequence). Here the CDR3 DNA reads TGTGCCAGCAGCTTAGGGCAGGGTACGGAGACCCAGTACTTC. Translating it yields CASSLGQGTETQYF.

The chain uses TRBV5-4 and TRBJ2-7, with D perhaps matching TRBD2 (6 bases). Germline values: CDR1 SGHNT, CDR2 YYREEE (reference sequence). The CDR3 loop spans 13 amino acids. V shed 2 bases and J shed 3 bases, with 9 bases lying between them. CDR3 bases: TGTGCCAGCAGCTTTTTCGGGGGCTACGAGCAGTACTTC. Its translation: CASSFFGGYEQYF.

Within the sample, this clone is medium-sized. The rearrangement joins TRBV29-1 to TRBJ2-1, with no clear D. Trimming took off 3 bases at V and 10 bases at J, with 10 bases between the two ends. CDR1 is SQVTM, CDR2 ANQGSEA, per germline. This CDR3 contains 11 residues. This CDR3 is CSVDRSREQFF. The DNA for the CDR3 is TGCAGCGTTGACCGGTCTCGGGAGCAGTTCTTC.

V is TRBV5-6 and J is TRBJ1-1; a possible D gene is TRBD1 (6 bases). V was cut by 4 bases and J by 0 bases, with 13 bases left in between. This CDR3 is built from 15 residues. In germline, CDR1 is SGHDT, CDR2 YYEEEE. The CDR3 coding sequence is TGTGCCAGCAGCCGGTACAGGGTTATGAACACTGAAGCTTTCTTT. Translated: CASSRYRVMNTEAFF.

The chain links TRBV7-8 to TRBJ2-7; TRBD1 matches at 9 bases. The germline gives CDR1 SGHVS, CDR2 FQNEAQ. V lost 1 base to trimming and J lost 3 bases; unmatched junction nucleotides: 7. CDR3 length: 16 residues. The CDR3 protein is CASSLVIRTGDYEQYF. CDR3 DNA: TGTGCCAGCAGCTTAGTAATTCGGACAGGGGACTACGAGCAGTACTTC.

The CDR3 DNA reads as TGTGCCAGCAGTCCGAGCGTTACCTACGAGCAGTACTTC. This encodes CASSPSVTYEQYF. The rearrangement joins TRBV21-1 to TRBJ2-7; no DNA check was done on the table's D call, TRBD2. TRBV21-1 is a pseudogene. The CDR3 consists of 13 residues.

The chain uses TRBV29-1 and TRBJ2-2; TRBD2 matches 7 bases. Trimming removed 6 bases from V and 7 bases from J; junction bases left unmatched: 5. The CDR3 runs 12 residues. In germline, CDR1 is SQVTM, CDR2 ANQGSEA. Here the CDR3 reads CSVRAGSGELFF. As DNA, the CDR3 is TGCAGCGTACGAGCGGGGAGCGGGGAGCTGTTTTTT.

This clone has a single count. This chain uses TRBV5-5 with TRBJ1-2; 7 bases line up with TRBD1. J was trimmed by 3 bases and V by 1 base; bases with no gene match: 3. The CDR3 has 14 residues. Per the germline V gene, CDR1 is SGHKS and CDR2 is YYEKEE (reference sequence). The CDR3 spells CASSLRDRDYGYTF. DNA of the CDR3: TGTGCCAGCAGCTTGAGAGACAGGGACTATGGCTACACCTTC.

The chain couples TRBV19 to TRBJ1-3; D is unresolved. The CDR3 has 14 amino acids. V was clipped by 3 bases and J by 0 bases, with 6 bases between them. From germline, CDR1 is LNHDA and CDR2 SQIVND (reference sequence). For the CDR3, the DNA is TGTGCCAGTAGTATGGGAGGCTCTGGAAACACCATATATTTT. It is translated as CASSMGGSGNTIYF.

The chain links TRBV3-1 (or the pseudogene TRBV3-2) to TRBJ2-7; 7 bases match TRBD1. CDR1 and CDR2 from the germline V gene are LGHDT and YNNKEL (reference sequence). V was clipped by 4 bases and J by 1 base; unmatched bases: 1. This CDR3 comprises 13 residues. The CDR3 spells CASSLGQSYEQYF. CDR3 nucleotide sequence: TGTGCCAGCAGCCTGGGACAGTCCTACGAGCAGTACTTC.

The gene calls are TRBV19 and TRBJ2-3; weak D call: TRBD2 (5 bases). Trimming cost V 4 bases and J 4 bases, with 12 bases left between them. This CDR3 spans 14 amino acids. Germline V lookup: CDR1 LNHDA, CDR2 SQIVND (reference sequence). In nucleotides, the CDR3 is TGTGCCAGTAGTAGGGAGTCGCTGGCAGATACGCAGTATTTT. Protein product: CASSRESLADTQYF.

The chain employs TRBV5-5 and TRBJ1-2, with TRBD1 identical over 7 bases. The CDR3 sequence is 14 residues long. Unmatched junction bases numbered 8, after V lost 1 base and J lost 8 bases. Germline V lookup: CDR1 SGHKS, CDR2 YYEKEE (reference sequence). CDR3 DNA sequence: TGTGCCAGCAGCTTGTACGGGACAGCGAAAGGCTACACCTTC. Translating gives CASSLYGTAKGYTF. Using reference TRBV5-5 and TRBJ1-2 for the parts outside the CDR3, the full variable domain is DAGVTQSPTHLIKTRGQQVTLRCSPISGHKSVSWYQQVLGQGPQFIFQYYEKEERGRGNFPDRFSARQFPNYSSELNVNALLLGDSALYLCASSLYGTAKGYTFGSGTRLTVV.

The CDR3 sequence: CASSLAGISNQPQHF. The CDR3 nucleotides are TGCGCCAGCAGCTTGGCGGGGATTAGCAATCAGCCCCAGCATTTT. The V gene is TRBV5-1, the J gene TRBJ1-5; D gene unclear. The CDR3 runs to 15 residues. V was cut by 0 bases and J by 0 bases, with 7 bases left in between. CDR1 is SGHRS and CDR2 is YFSETQ in the germline V gene. Using reference TRBV5-1 and TRBJ1-5 for the parts outside the CDR3, the full variable domain is KAGVTQTPRYLIKTRGQQVTLSCSPISGHRSVSWYQQTPGQGLQFLFEYFSETQRNKGNFPGRFSGRQFSNSRSEMNVSTLELGDSALYLCASSLAGISNQPQHFGDGTRLSIL.

This chain links TRBV24-1 with TRBJ1-2; 9 bases align to TRBD1. CDR3 size: 14 residues. V was pared by 7 bases and J by 4 bases, with 6 bases of the junction left unmatched. Germline assignment: CDR1 KGHDR and CDR2 SFDVKD. CDR3 residues: CATSGTGTFYGYTF. The CDR3 nucleotides are TGTGCCACCAGCGGGACAGGGACATTCTATGGCTACACCTTC.

The J gene is TRBJ2-6, the V gene TRBV12-5; 8 positions agree with TRBD1. Unmatched junction bases numbered 1, after V lost 5 bases and J lost 4 bases. The CDR3 consists of 14 residues. Germline V gene lookup returns CDR1 LGHNT and CDR2 FRNRAP. The CDR3: CASGQGAGANVLTF. The CDR3 DNA reads as TGTGCTAGTGGTCAGGGGGCCGGGGCCAACGTCCTGACTTTC.

This chain uses TRBV29-1 with TRBJ1-1; D gene ambiguous. Trimming left V 6 bases short and J 8 bases short, with 10 bases between. Germline-derived CDR1 and CDR2 are SQVTM and ANQGSEA. The CDR3 has 10 amino acids. The CDR3 reads CSVRQTEAFF. The CDR3 DNA follows: TGCAGCGTCCGTCAGACAGAAGCTTTCTTT.

This chain links TRBV13 with TRBJ1-2; 9 nucleotides align to TRBD1. This CDR3 contains 15 residues. The V gene's germline CDR1 is PRHDT and CDR2 FYEKMQ (reference sequence). The trim removed 4 bases at V and 6 bases at J, leaving 9 bases unmatched. In DNA form, the CDR3 reads TGTGCCAGCAGCTCCACAGGGGGCGCTCGGGATGGCTACACCTTC. Encoded protein: CASSSTGGARDGYTF.

The chain employs TRBV3-1 (or the pseudogene TRBV3-2) and TRBJ1-2; the D gene is possibly TRBD1 (6 bases). Germline CDR1 reads LGHDT; CDR2 reads YNNKEL (reference sequence). V was shortened by 0 bases and J by 0 bases, with 11 bases between the two germline ends. The CDR3 is 16 amino acids. CDR3 sequence reads: CASSQDIGGANYGYTF. CDR3 sequence (DNA): TGTGCCAGCAGCCAAGATATAGGGGGAGCTAACTATGGCTACACCTTC.

This chain joins TRBV5-6 and TRBJ2-7; TRBD2 matches at 14 bases. The CDR3 is 15 residues long. From germline, CDR1 is SGHDT and CDR2 YYEEEE. J lost 3 bases, V lost 5 bases, and 4 bases had no gene match. CDR3 DNA sequence: TGTGCCAGCAGATTCGGACTAGCGGGGGGCTACGAGCAGTACTTC. Its protein is CASRFGLAGGYEQYF.

This chain connects TRBV14 to TRBJ2-5; a possible D gene is TRBD1 (6 bases). The length of the CDR3 is 15 residues. Germline CDR1 and CDR2: SGHDN and FVKESK. The V gene lost 1 base and the J gene lost 1 base, with 10 bases spanning the gap. The CDR3 coding sequence is TGTGCCAGCAGCCAAGCAGAGGGGGTCCAAGAGACCCAGTACTTC. As protein: CASSQAEGVQETQYF.

This chain uses TRBV6-5 with TRBJ1-2, with 9 bases lining up with TRBD1. J was trimmed by 7 bases and V by 0 bases; bases with no gene match: 6. CDR3 length equals 15 residues. CDR1 is MNHEY and CDR2 is SVGAGI in the germline V gene. The CDR3 DNA sequence: TGTGCCAGCAGTTACTCGGGCCGGGACAGGGCTGGCTACACCTTC. As protein: CASSYSGRDRAGYTF.

The CDR3 DNA is TGTGCCACCAGCAGAGGAAGGGACAGGCCCTTCACCGGGGAGCTGTTTTTT. Amino acid sequence: CATSRGRDRPFTGELFF. The chain combines TRBV15 with TRBJ2-2, with 8 positions matching TRBD1. Losses at the gene ends were 1 base for V and 4 bases for J; bases not matched to a gene: 8. Per germline, CDR1 LNHNV and CDR2 YYDKDF (reference sequence). This CDR3 region has 17 residues.

The chain links TRBV4-2 to TRBJ2-3; D perhaps matches TRBD1 (5 bases). This CDR3 comprises 12 residues. The germline V and J ends were trimmed by 8 bases and 3 bases, with 9 bases remaining between them. Germline CDR1 is LGHNA and CDR2 is YNFKEQ. CDR3 loop: CASGHRTDTQYF. CDR3 in DNA: TGTGCCAGCGGACACAGGACAGATACGCAGTATTTT.

This chain joins TRBV9 and TRBJ2-5; D is perhaps TRBD2 (5 bases). The CDR3 contains 13 residues. Trimming left V 1 base short and J 5 bases short, with 9 bases between. The germline V gene encodes CDR1 SGDLS and CDR2 YYNGEE. DNA of the CDR3: TGTGCCAGCAGCGTAAATCCGGGGGAGACCCAGTACTTC. Encoded protein: CASSVNPGETQYF.

V is TRBV2 and J is TRBJ2-6, with D hard to call. Trimming shortened V by 5 bases and J by 4 bases, and 12 bases separated the two germline ends. Germline V CDR1 and CDR2: SNHLY, FYNNEI. CDR3 length: 15 amino acids. In DNA, the CDR3 is TGTGCCAGCAGTCGACTCCCTGCAGGGGCCAACGTCCTGACTTTC. Its protein product is CASSRLPAGANVLTF.

The chain employs TRBV6-2 or TRBV6-3 and TRBJ2-7; TRBD2 matches at 9 bases. This CDR3 has 16 residues. V shed 6 bases, J shed 3 bases, and the junction held 12 bases outside the gene matches. Germline CDR1 reads MNHEY; CDR2 reads SVGEGT. CDR3 sequence: CASSPPSGTSNYEQYF. The CDR3 coding sequence is TGTGCCAGCAGCCCCCCTTCCGGGACTAGCAACTACGAGCAGTACTTC.

This rearrangement joins TRBV7-9 to TRBJ2-7, with 7 nucleotides matching TRBD1. V trimming: 4 bases; J trimming: 3 bases; junction bases outside the gene matches: 6. CDR3 length: 14 residues. Germline-derived CDR1 and CDR2 are SEHNR and FQNEAQ (reference sequence). The CDR3 here is CASSSGTAYYEQYF. The CDR3, as DNA: TGTGCCAGCAGCTCCGGGACAGCGTACTACGAGCAGTACTTC.

The chain uses TRBV2 and TRBJ2-5; a possible D gene is TRBD1 (6 bases). Germline V gives CDR1 SNHLY, CDR2 FYNNEI. V was shortened by 6 bases and J by 1 base, with 12 bases between the two germline ends. This CDR3 has 14 residues. The CDR3 region is CASSLRGLQETQYF. Here the CDR3 DNA reads TGTGCCAGCAGCCTCAGGGGCCTCCAAGAGACCCAGTACTTC.